Presented here are 6 T cell receptor beta chains from one specimen sequenced in a study of CD8+CD57+ T cells in acquired aplastic anemia. The patients chosen for sequencing had shown expansion of CD8+CD57+ cells (detected by flow cytometry). Profiles of TCR beta VDJ and CDR3 were generated from a genomic DNA template. TCRdb analysed the reads with MiXCR anew, one entry per CDR3 protein. The data contain roughly 170,000 distinct CDR3 sequences, 48% of them singletons. Sequencing was done on a sample of sorted CD4+, CD8+, or CD8+CD57+ T cells (not recorded which) from PBMCs. All receptors derive from a human donor with aplastic anemia.

This clonotype was observed at least ten times. The chain uses TRBV20-1 and TRBJ1-5; 7 bases are a match to TRBD1. With 0 bases clipped from V and 2 bases from J, the junction kept 1 base outside the gene matches. CDR1 DFQATT and CDR2 SNEGSKA come from the germline V gene (reference sequence). The CDR3 length is 14 residues. DNA for the CDR3: TGCAGTGCTAGAGAAGACAGGGGCAATCAGCCCCAGCATTTT. Residues: CSAREDRGNQPQHF.

Regarding this clonotype: A read error may account for a junction end that differs from germline. The CDR3 spells CASRLMDGTNYGYAF. CDR3 nucleotides: TGTGCTAGCAGACTGATGGACGGCACTAACTATGGCTACGCCTTC. J is TRBJ1-2 and V is TRBV5-6; D gene unclear. Germline V gene sequence: CDR1 SGHDT, CDR2 YYEEEE. The CDR3 contains 15 residues.

In its sample, this clonotype was seen many times. The chain carries TRBV11-1 and TRBJ2-2, with a tentative D call TRBD1 (5 bases). Trimming took 5 bases from V and 5 from J, leaving 18 bases between them. CDR1 and CDR2 from the germline V gene are SGHAT and FQDESV (reference sequence). This CDR3 is built from 16 residues. The CDR3 reads CASSGRGPIGTGELFF. In DNA, the CDR3 is TGTGCCAGCAGCGGAAGGGGCCCTATAGGAACCGGGGAGCTGTTTTTT.

This clonotype was detected a few times. The chain links TRBV7-9 to TRBJ1-1; 7 bases line up with TRBD1. The germline CDR1 and CDR2 sequences are SEHNR and FQNEAQ (reference sequence). V gave up 6 bases and J gave up 11 bases; unmatched junction bases: 6. The CDR3 extends over 11 amino acids. Here the CDR3 reads CASSVTGNAFF. In DNA form, the CDR3 reads TGTGCCAGCAGTGTGACAGGGAATGCTTTCTTT.

The V call is TRBV25-1, the J call TRBJ1-1, with D possibly TRBD1 on 6 matching bases. Germline V CDR1 and CDR2: MGHDK, SYGVNS. Trimming stripped 0 bases from V and 11 bases from J, with 22 bases between. The CDR3 extends over 16 amino acids. CDR3 sequence: CASSEYGGSGFSTAFF. The CDR3 region has the DNA TGTGCCAGCAGTGAATACGGGGGCTCAGGATTTAGTACGGCTTTCTTT.

This clonotype has just a few counts. This sequence joins TRBV9 and TRBJ1-2; D is unclear. This CDR3 spans 12 amino acids. CDR1 is SGDLS and CDR2 is YYNGEE in the germline V gene. V was pared by 2 bases and J by 8 bases, with 10 bases between. CDR3 region: CASSVALTGYTF. The CDR3 nucleotides read TGTGCCAGCAGCGTTGCCCTCACCGGCTACACCTTC.